Following are 2 T cell receptor beta chains from one sample sequenced in a study of response to subunit inactivated influenza vaccine. Each CDR3 protein gets one entry after TCRdb re-called the RT-PCR reads with MiXCR. Of roughly 540,000 distinct CDR3 sequences in the sample, under 30% were seen once. In addition, the sample was reused for a study of T cells expressing NK-cell markers. According to that study: Libraries used 5'RACE template switching adding universal primer site and UMIs.

The source material was CD4+ T cells sorted from PBMCs, sampled 11 to 12 days after vaccination. These TCRs come from a man over 45 who received an inactivated influenza vaccine.

This clonotype has a handful of counts. The chain has TRBV6-1 and TRBJ2-5; D unclear. The CDR3 is 13 residues long. V was cut by 2 bases and J by 7 bases, with 11 bases left in between. Germline CDR1 MNHNS, CDR2 SASEGT. This CDR3 is CASSEPDSRTQYF. The CDR3 DNA reads as TGTGCCAGCAGTGAACCTGATTCCCGGACCCAGTACTTC.

The sample holds a few counts of this clonotype. The chain joins TRBV25-1 to TRBJ2-5; D might be TRBD1 or TRBD2, each matching 5 bases. CDR1 is MGHDK, CDR2 SYGVNS, per germline. CDR3 length: 14 residues. Trimming took off 1 base at V and 5 bases at J, with 11 bases between the two ends. This CDR3 reads CASSEFRGYETQYF. DNA of the CDR3: TGTGCCAGCAGTGAATTTCGGGGCTATGAGACCCAGTACTTC.